The source of this T cell receptor (beta chain) is a study of identifying expanded T cells in peripheral blood. No infections or other immune events were documented during collection. This clone was seen more than once but under ten times. Its matching antigen is unknown. Study-wide points: Approximately two-week clone count variance significantly increased as total template count grew. Differentially abundant clones: roughly 1.2 between replicates, 15 to 17 at 2 to 3 weeks, 19 at four.

Data came from immunoSEQ multiplex PCR; TCRdb stores just in-frame clones and leaves some out. The table shows under 150,000 clones, with 80% to 90% occurring only once. Sequencing input: blood. The sequence was collected from a person between 18 and 75 years old in good health.

The CDR3, as DNA: TGTGCCAGCTCACGGGGGGTGAACACTGAAGCTTTCTTT. Translation: CASSRGVNTEAFF. The chain employs TRBV18 and TRBJ1-1; possibly TRBD1 for D (5 bases). Between the trimmed V and J ends, which lost 4 bases and 0 bases, there was a span of 6 bases. This CDR3 comprises 13 residues. Looked up from germline, CDR1 is KGHSH and CDR2 is LQKENI. Based on the CDR3 plus reference TRBV18 and TRBJ1-1, the full variable domain is NAGVMQNPRHLVRRRGQEARLRCSPMKGHSHVYWYRQLPEEGLKFMVYLQKENIIDESGMPKERFSAEFPKEGPSILRIQQVVRGDSAAYFCASSRGVNTEAFFGQGTRLTVV.